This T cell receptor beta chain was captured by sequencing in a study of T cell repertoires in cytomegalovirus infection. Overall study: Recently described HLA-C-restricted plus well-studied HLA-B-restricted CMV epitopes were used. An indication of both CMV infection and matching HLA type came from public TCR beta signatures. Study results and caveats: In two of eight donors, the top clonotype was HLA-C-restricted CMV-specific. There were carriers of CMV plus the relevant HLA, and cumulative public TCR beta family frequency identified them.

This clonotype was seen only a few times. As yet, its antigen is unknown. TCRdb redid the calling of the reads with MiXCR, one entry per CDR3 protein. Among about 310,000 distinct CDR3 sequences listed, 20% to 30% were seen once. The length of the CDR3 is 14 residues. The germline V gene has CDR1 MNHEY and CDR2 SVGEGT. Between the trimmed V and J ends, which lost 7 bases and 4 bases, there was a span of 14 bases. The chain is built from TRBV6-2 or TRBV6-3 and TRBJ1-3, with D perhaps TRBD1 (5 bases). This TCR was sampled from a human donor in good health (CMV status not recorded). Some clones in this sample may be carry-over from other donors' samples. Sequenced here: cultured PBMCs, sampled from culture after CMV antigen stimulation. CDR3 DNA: TGTGCCAGCACCGGGACCACCTGGGGAAACACCATATATTTT. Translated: CASTGTTWGNTIYF.